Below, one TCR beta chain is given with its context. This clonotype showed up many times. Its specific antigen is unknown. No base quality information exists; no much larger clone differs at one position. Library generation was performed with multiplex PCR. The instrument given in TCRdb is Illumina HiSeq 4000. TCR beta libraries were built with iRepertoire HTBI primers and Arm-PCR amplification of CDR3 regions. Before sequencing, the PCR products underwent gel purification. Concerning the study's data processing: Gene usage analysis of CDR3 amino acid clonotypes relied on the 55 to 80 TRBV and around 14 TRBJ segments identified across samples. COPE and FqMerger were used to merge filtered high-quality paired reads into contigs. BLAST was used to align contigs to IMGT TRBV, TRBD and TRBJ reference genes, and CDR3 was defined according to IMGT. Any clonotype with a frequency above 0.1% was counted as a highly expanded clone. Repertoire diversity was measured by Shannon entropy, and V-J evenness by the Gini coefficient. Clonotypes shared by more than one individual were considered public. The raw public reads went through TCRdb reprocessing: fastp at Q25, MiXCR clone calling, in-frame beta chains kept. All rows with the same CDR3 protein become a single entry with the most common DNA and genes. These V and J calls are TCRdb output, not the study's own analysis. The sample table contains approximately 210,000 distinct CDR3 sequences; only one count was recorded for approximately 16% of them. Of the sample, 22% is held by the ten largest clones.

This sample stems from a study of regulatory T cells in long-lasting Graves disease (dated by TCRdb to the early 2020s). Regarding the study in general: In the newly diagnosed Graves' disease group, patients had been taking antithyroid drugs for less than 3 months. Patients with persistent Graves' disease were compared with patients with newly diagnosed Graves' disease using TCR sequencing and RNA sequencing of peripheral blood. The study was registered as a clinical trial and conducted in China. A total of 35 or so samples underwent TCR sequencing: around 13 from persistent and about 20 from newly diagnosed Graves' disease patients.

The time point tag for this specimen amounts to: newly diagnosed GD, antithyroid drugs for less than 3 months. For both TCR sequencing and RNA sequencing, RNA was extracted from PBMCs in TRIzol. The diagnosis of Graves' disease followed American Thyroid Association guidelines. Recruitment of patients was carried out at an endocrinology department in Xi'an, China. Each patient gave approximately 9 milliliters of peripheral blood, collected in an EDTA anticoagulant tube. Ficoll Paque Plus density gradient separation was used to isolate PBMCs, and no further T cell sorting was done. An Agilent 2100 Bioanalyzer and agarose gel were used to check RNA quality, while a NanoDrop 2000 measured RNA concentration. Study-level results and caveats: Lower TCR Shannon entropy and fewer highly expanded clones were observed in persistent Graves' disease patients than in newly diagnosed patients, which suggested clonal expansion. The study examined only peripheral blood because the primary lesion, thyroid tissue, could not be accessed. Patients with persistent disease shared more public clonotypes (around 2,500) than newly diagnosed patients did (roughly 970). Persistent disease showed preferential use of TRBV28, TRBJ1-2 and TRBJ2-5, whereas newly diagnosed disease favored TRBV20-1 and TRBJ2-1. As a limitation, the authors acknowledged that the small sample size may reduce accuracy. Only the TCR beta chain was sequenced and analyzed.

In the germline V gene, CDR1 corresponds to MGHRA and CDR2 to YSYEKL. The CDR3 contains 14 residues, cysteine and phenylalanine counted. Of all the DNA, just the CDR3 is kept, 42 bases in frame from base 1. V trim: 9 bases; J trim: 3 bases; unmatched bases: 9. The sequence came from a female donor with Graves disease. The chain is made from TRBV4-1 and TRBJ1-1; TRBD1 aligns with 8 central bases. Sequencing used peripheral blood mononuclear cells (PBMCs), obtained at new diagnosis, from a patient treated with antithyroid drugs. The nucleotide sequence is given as TGCGCCAGTAGACCGGCAGGGGGCTACACTGAAGCTTTCTTT. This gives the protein CASRPAGGYTEAFF.